This TCR beta chain was identified during a study of blood T cell repertoires in COVID-19. Across the whole study: Some COVID-19 samples were acute and others convalescent; all came from the United States, Italy and Spain. Sample material is recorded as cDNA or gDNA derived from T cells, B-cell-depleted T cells, or PBMCs.

This CDR3 spans 12 amino acids. Per the germline V gene, CDR1 is GTSNPN and CDR2 is SVGIG (reference sequence). V dropped 4 bases and J dropped 3 bases, with 9 bases sitting between them. This clone appeared once. Authors' analysis steps: Estimates of nucleated cell counts were drawn from the amplification of reference gene primers. The data were produced by immunoSEQ multiplex PCR, yet TCRdb's version contains in-frame clones alone and is incomplete. V, J and clone size derive from that table, while D and trimming were established from the DNA sequence. The top ten clones hold around 6.6% of a sample with under 80,000 clones, more than 70% of them seen once.

Sequencing input: peripheral blood. The clonotype was recovered from a man between 60 and 70 years old with acute or convalescent COVID-19. The rearrangement uses TRBV30 and TRBJ1-2; D may be TRBD1 (6 bases). The CDR3 here is CAWKGGDYGYTF. Here the CDR3 DNA reads TGTGCCTGGAAAGGGGGTGACTATGGCTACACCTTC.